This T cell receptor (beta chain) was obtained from a study of yellow fever vaccine responses in identical twins. Regarding the study as a whole: Twins' T cell vaccine responses reportedly looked partly convergent, partly personalized.

MiXCR, run by TCRdb on the RT-PCR reads, gives a single entry per CDR3 protein. Of about 620 distinct CDR3 sequences in the sample, around 89% are singletons; the top ten hold about 13%. This clonotype is a singleton in its sample. Antigen unknown. The CDR3 contains 15 residues. Germline V gene lookup returns CDR1 GTSNPN and CDR2 SVGIG (reference sequence). The V and J ends lost 0 bases and 2 bases respectively, with 12 bases between them. This TCR was sampled from a female donor who received the yellow fever vaccine. The sample here was T cells from blood (PBMCs), unsorted or a sorted subset (not recorded which), taken before or after yellow fever vaccination (not recorded which). The chain couples TRBV30 to TRBJ2-3; D remains unclear. This CDR3 is CAWSVGNSVTDTQYF. CDR3 sequence (DNA): TGTGCCTGGAGTGTAGGGAACAGCGTCACAGATACGCAGTATTTT.